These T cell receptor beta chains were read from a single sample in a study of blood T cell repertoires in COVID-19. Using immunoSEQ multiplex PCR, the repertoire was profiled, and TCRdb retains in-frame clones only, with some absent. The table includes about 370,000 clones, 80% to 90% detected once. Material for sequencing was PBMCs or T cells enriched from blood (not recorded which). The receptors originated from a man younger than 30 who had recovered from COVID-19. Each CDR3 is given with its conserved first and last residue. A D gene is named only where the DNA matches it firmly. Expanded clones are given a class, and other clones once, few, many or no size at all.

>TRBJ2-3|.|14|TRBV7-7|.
TGTGCCAGCAGCTCAGGGGCTAGCACAGATACGCAGTATTTT
CASSSGASTDTQYF
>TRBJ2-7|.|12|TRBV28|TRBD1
TGTGCCAGCATAGGACAGGGTTCCGAGCAGTACTTC
CASIGQGSEQYF
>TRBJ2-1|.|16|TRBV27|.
TGTGCCAGCAGGACCCTGGACAGAGGATACAACAATGAGCAGTTCTTC
CASRTLDRGYNNEQFF
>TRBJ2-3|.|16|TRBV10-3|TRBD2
TGTGCCATCAGTGCGGGACTAGCGGGGGCCACAGATACGCAGTATTTT
CAISAGLAGATDTQYF
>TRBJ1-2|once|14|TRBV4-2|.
TGTGCCAGCAGCCAAGAGTCGAAGCTAGGAGGCTACACCTTC
CASSQESKLGGYTF
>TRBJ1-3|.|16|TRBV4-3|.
TGCGCCAGCAGCCAAGATAGGGGCAGAGCAGGAAACACCATATATTTT
CASSQDRGRAGNTIYF
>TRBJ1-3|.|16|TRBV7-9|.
TGTGCCAGCAGCTTAGTCCCAGGGATGGCTGGAAACACCATATATTTT
CASSLVPGMAGNTIYF
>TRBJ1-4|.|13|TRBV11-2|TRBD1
TGTGCCAGCAGCTTGGACAGGAATCGAAAACTGTTTTTT
CASSLDRNRKLFF
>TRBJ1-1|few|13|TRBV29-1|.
TGCAGCGTTGAAGACAGGCCGAACACTGAAGCTTTCTTT
CSVEDRPNTEAFF
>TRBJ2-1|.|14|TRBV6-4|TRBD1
TGTGCCAGCAGCCCCGCCGGACAGGGCTCTGAGCAGTTCTTC
CASSPAGQGSEQFF
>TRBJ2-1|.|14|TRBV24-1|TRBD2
TGTGCCACAAACATGGGACTAGCGGGGGGGCGACAGTTCTTC
CATNMGLAGGRQFF
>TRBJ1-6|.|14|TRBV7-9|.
TGTGCCAGCAGCCCGACAGTTACTAATTCACCCCTCCACTTT
CASSPTVTNSPLHF
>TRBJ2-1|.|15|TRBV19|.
TGTGCCAGTAGTATGGGCAGTAGCTCCTACAATGAGCAGTTCTTC
CASSMGSSSYNEQFF
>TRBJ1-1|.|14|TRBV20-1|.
TGCAGTGCTAGTACCTTTCAGGGGAACACTGAAGCTTTCTTT
CSASTFQGNTEAFF
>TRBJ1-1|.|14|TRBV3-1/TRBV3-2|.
TGTGCCAGCAGCCATAACAGTCCGAACACTGAAGCTTTCTTT
CASSHNSPNTEAFF
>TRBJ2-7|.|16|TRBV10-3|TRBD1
TGTGCCATCAGCAAACCCGGGACAGGGAGCTCCTACGAGCAGTACTTC
CAISKPGTGSSYEQYF
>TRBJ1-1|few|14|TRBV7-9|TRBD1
TGTGCCAGCAGCCGGGACAGGCTCAACACTGAAGCTTTCTTT
CASSRDRLNTEAFF
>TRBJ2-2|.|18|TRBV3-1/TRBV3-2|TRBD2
TGTGCCAGCAGCCAAGAGCGGTTAGCGGGAGGGCCGCCCGGGGAGCTGTTTTTT
CASSQERLAGGPPGELFF
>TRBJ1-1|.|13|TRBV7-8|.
TGTGCCAGCAGCTCCCTCACTTTGGCTGAAGCTTTCTTT
CASSSLTLAEAFF
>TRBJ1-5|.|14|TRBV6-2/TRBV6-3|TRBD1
TGTGCCAGCAGCGACGGACAGGGCAATCAGCCCCAGCATTTT
CASSDGQGNQPQHF
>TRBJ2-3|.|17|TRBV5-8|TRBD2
TGTGCCAGCAGCTCAACGTTTTCTAGCGGAAGCACAGATACGCAGTATTTT
CASSSTFSSGSTDTQYF
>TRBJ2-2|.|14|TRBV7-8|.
TGTGCCAGCATCCTCGCAGGGGTGGACGGGGAGCTGTTTTTT
CASILAGVDGELFF
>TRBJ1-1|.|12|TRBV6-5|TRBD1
TGTGCCAGCAGAACACAGGGGAGTGGAGCTTTCTTT
CASRTQGSGAFF
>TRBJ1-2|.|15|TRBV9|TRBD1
TGTGCCAGCAGTACCCGGGACAGGGAATCGGATGGCTACACCTTC
CASSTRDRESDGYTF
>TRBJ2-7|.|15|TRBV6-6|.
TGTGCCAGCAGTTATCACCGTAGGGGGTTGATGGAGCAGTACTTC
CASSYHRRGLMEQYF
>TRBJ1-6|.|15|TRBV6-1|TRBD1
TGTGCCAGCAGTGAACATCCGACAGGGGCATCACCCCTCCACTTT
CASSEHPTGASPLHF
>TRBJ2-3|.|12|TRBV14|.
TGTGCCAGCAGCCTCCGGACAGATACGCAGTATTTT
CASSLRTDTQYF
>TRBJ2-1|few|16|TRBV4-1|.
TGCGCCAGCAGCCCGGAGCGGGCGGGGCCCTACAATGAGCAGTTCTTC
CASSPERAGPYNEQFF
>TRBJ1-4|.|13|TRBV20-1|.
TGCAGTGCTAGTTTAGGGGAAGCGAAAAAACTGTTTTTT
CSASLGEAKKLFF
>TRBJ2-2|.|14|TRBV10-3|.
TGTGCCATCAGTGAGTCGAGCGTCACCGGGGAGCTGTTTTTT
CAISESSVTGELFF
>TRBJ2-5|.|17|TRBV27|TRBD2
TGTGCCAGCAGTTTATCGCGTCTAGCGGGGGGTGGAGAGACCCAGTACTTC
CASSLSRLAGGGETQYF
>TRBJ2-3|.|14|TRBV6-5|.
TGTGCCAGCAGTTTAGGAGCTAACACAGATACGCAGTATTTT
CASSLGANTDTQYF
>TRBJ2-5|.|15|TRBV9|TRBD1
TGTGCCAGCAGCGTGCTGGGACAGGGTTCAGAGACCCAGTACTTC
CASSVLGQGSETQYF
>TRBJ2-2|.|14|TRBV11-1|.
TGTGCCAGCAGCCCCCCAGGTCGCACCGGGGAGCTGTTTTTT
CASSPPGRTGELFF
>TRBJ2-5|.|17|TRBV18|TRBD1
TGTGCCAGCTCACCCCTCGGGCGCACAGGGGGCGCAGAGACCCAGTACTTC
CASSPLGRTGGAETQYF
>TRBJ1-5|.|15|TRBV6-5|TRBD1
TGTGCCAGCAGTTACCTACAGGGGCTGAGGCAGCCCCAGCATTTT
CASSYLQGLRQPQHF
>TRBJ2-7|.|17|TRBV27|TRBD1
TGTGCCAGCAGTTTATTCGAGCCGGGACAGGGGGGCTACGAGCAGTACTTC
CASSLFEPGQGGYEQYF
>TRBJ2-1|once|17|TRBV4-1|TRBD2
TGCGCCAGCAGCCAAGATATCAGGACTAGCAGCTACAATGAGCAGTTCTTC
CASSQDIRTSSYNEQFF
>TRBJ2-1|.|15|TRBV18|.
TGTGCCAGCTCCCCCCGGGACAACGTACACAATGAGCAGTTCTTC
CASSPRDNVHNEQFF
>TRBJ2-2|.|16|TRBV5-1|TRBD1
TGCGCCAGCAGCCAAACCGGGACAGGGGACACCGGGGAGCTGTTTTTT
CASSQTGTGDTGELFF